Listed below are T cell receptor beta chains from one sample, sequenced in a study of read filtering for tumor transcriptome and immune sequencing. TCRdb re-called the reads with MiXCR, one entry per CDR3 protein. The sample has more than 30,000 distinct CDR3 sequences, approximately 17% seen once. Sequencing used a population of CD138-negative cells sorted from bone marrow. The receptors shown here come from a donor aged 40 or older with multiple myeloma. The CDR3 runs from the conserved cysteine through the conserved F or W. The D gene is left open where the match is weak. Clone size is given for some rows only: seen once, a few or many times, or a class if the clone is expanded.

d_gene	v_gene	j_gene	abundance	CDR3nt	CDR3aa
TRBD2	TRBV7-9	TRBJ2-7	many	TGTGCCAGCAGATCCGGGACTAGCGGGAACCGGTACTTC	CASRSGTSGNRYF
-	TRBV21-1	TRBJ2-7	few	TGTGCCAGCAGCAAAAACGACAGGGAGCTTTGGGAGCAGTACTTC	CASSKNDRELWEQYF
TRBD2	TRBV7-9	TRBJ2-1	many	TGTGCCAGCACTGCCACGAGCGGGAGAGGCTACAATGAGCAGTTCTTC	CASTATSGRGYNEQFF
-	TRBV4-2	TRBJ1-3	-	TGTGCCAGCAGCACCGACAGTTACTCTGGAAACACCATATATTTT	CASSTDSYSGNTIYF
TRBD2	TRBV25-1	TRBJ2-1	medium-sized	TGTGCCAGCAGTGACACTAGCGGGATGAATCCCTACAATGAGCAGTTCTTC	CASSDTSGMNPYNEQFF
-	TRBV28	TRBJ2-7	many	TGTGCCAGCAGTGCCGCAGGTTACGAGCAGTACTTC	CASSAAGYEQYF
-	TRBV6-4	TRBJ2-3	many	TGTGCCAGCAGTGACTCGGGGGCTATTACAGATACGCAGTATTTT	CASSDSGAITDTQYF
TRBD1	TRBV11-1	TRBJ1-1	-	TGTGCCAGCAGCCACGACAGGGGCAGTGAAGCTTTCTTT	CASSHDRGSEAFF
TRBD1	TRBV4-2	TRBJ1-6	-	TGTGCCAGCAGCCAAGAACGGGACAGGGCAGACTCACCCCTCCACTTT	CASSQERDRADSPLHF
-	TRBV28	TRBJ1-1	-	TGTGCCAGCAGTCGGCGGGACTGGGGGCTGAACACTGACGCTTTCTTT	CASSRRDWGLNTDAFF
-	TRBV7-6	TRBJ2-1	-	TGTGCCAGCAGCTTAGCGTCGTCGGGAGCGGGTACGGCCTACAATGAGCAGTTCTTC	CASSLASSGAGTAYNEQFF
-	TRBV6-2/TRBV6-3	TRBJ2-7	-	TGTGCCAGCATCTTCACCACTCGAGCCTACGAGCAGTACTTC	CASIFTTRAYEQYF
-	TRBV7-9	TRBJ2-1	many	TGTGCCAGCAGCTTAGGGGCTAGCAACGAGCAGTTCTTC	CASSLGASNEQFF
-	TRBV5-4	TRBJ1-4	many	TGTGCCAGCAGCAGCCGGAGGGATAATGAAAAACTGTTTTTT	CASSSRRDNEKLFF
-	TRBV20-1	TRBJ1-5	many	TGCAGTGCCAGCAGGGCGGATCAGCCCCAGCATTTT	CSASRADQPQHF
-	TRBV6-2/TRBV6-3	TRBJ1-5	many	TGTGCCAGCCGAGACGCAAGCAATCAGCCCCAGCATTTT	CASRDASNQPQHF
-	TRBV5-5	TRBJ1-5	few	TGTGCCAGCAGCTTGATAGGGGGCAATCAGCCCCAGCATTTT	CASSLIGGNQPQHF
TRBD1	TRBV5-1	TRBJ2-1	many	TGCGCCAGCCTCGACCCCGGGACAGGGCGAGGTGAGCAGTTCTTC	CASLDPGTGRGEQFF
TRBD1	TRBV20-1	TRBJ1-2	many	TGCAGTGCCACTCCGGGACAGGGGGTTTTGAGAGGCTACACCTTC	CSATPGQGVLRGYTF
TRBD2	TRBV20-1	TRBJ2-2	few	TGCAGTGCTAGACCAGCGGGGGGACCCACCGGGGAGCTGTTTTTT	CSARPAGGPTGELFF
TRBD1	TRBV2	TRBJ2-3	few	TGTGCCAGCAGTAATTTAGGCGACAGGGCGAAAGATACGCAGTATTTT	CASSNLGDRAKDTQYF
TRBD1	TRBV19	TRBJ1-1	many	TGTGCCAGTAGTATGCGCGGACAGGGGGCCACTGAAGCTTTCTTT	CASSMRGQGATEAFF
-	TRBV12-3/TRBV12-4	TRBJ1-6	many	TGTGCCAGCAGTTTTTACAGGGCCGGTGGCTCACCCCTCCACTTT	CASSFYRAGGSPLHF
-	TRBV3-1	TRBJ2-3	many	TGTGCCAGCAGCCAAGGGGTAGCGACAGATACGCAGTATTTT	CASSQGVATDTQYF
TRBD1	TRBV7-9	TRBJ2-5	-	TGTACCAGCAGCCCCCGGACAGGCCAAGGGACCCAGTACTTC	CTSSPRTGQGTQYF
-	TRBV7-3	TRBJ1-4	many	TGTGCCAGCAGCTCCGGGCCTAGCGAAAAACTGTTTTTT	CASSSGPSEKLFF
-	TRBV24-1	TRBJ1-1	many	TGTGCCACCAGCGGGACGGCCAACACTGAAGCTTTCTTT	CATSGTANTEAFF
-	TRBV7-8	TRBJ1-5	-	TGTGCCAGCAGCCGTCCAGGGGACCATCAGCCCCAGCATTTT	CASSRPGDHQPQHF
-	TRBV20-1	TRBJ1-5	many	TGCAGTGCTAGACTCCCCGGTAGCAATCAGCCCCAGCATTTT	CSARLPGSNQPQHF
TRBD2	TRBV12-3/TRBV12-4	TRBJ2-7	many	TGTGCCAGCAAGGCTAGCGGGAACGCCTACGAGCAGTACTTC	CASKASGNAYEQYF
-	TRBV29-1	TRBJ2-1	many	TGCAGCGTTGTAGCGGCCAACTCCTACAATGAGCAGTTCTTC	CSVVAANSYNEQFF
-	TRBV12-3/TRBV12-4	TRBJ2-2	-	TGTGCCAGCCGACCGCAGGTTGCGGGAAGGTCCGGGGAGCTGTTTTTT	CASRPQVAGRSGELFF
-	TRBV27	TRBJ2-2	-	TGTGCCAGCAGTTTCGGAGCTACCGGGGAGCTGTTTTTT	CASSFGATGELFF
-	TRBV20-1	TRBJ1-1	many	TGCAGTGCTAGGACGGTAGGGGACGACGCTGAAGCTTTCTTT	CSARTVGDDAEAFF
TRBD2	TRBV6-5	TRBJ2-7	many	TGTGCCAGCAGTTACTCGGCGGGGGACGGAGCCTACGAGCAGTACTTC	CASSYSAGDGAYEQYF
TRBD1	TRBV28	TRBJ1-1	few	TGTGCCAGCAGTGGGACAGTCTATCCAGGGAACACTGAAGCTTTCTTT	CASSGTVYPGNTEAFF
-	TRBV6-1	TRBJ2-1	-	TGTGCCAGCAGTGAAAGGGCGCGCGGGACCACCTACGATGAGCAGTTCTTC	CASSERARGTTYDEQFF
-	TRBV19	TRBJ2-4	few	TGTGCCAGTAGTGCCCTGGGCCAAAACATTCAGTACTTC	CASSALGQNIQYF
TRBD2	TRBV28	TRBJ2-1	many	TGTGCCAGCAGTACACCTAGCGGCCTCTACAATGAGCAGTTCTTC	CASSTPSGLYNEQFF
TRBD2	TRBV14	TRBJ2-3	-	TGTGCCAGCAGCCAAGATCCAGCGGGATCTAGCCCAGATACGAAGTATTTT	CASSQDPAGSSPDTKYF
TRBD1	TRBV2	TRBJ2-5	many	TGTGCCAGCTCAGGGGGCGGGCAAGAGACCCAGTACTTC	CASSGGGQETQYF
TRBD2	TRBV20-1	TRBJ2-3	-	TGCAGTGCTAGTTCCCCCCTAGCGGGGGCCGCCTCCCCGCCAGATACGCAGTATTTT	CSASSPLAGAASPPDTQYF
TRBD2	TRBV7-9	TRBJ2-2	many	TGTGCCAGCAGCTTAAGTCTGCTAGCGGACGGCACCGGGGAGCTGTTTTTT	CASSLSLLADGTGELFF
TRBD2	TRBV5-1	TRBJ2-5	many	TGCGCCAGCAGCCAGGGACTAGCGGGACAAGAGACCCAGTACTTC	CASSQGLAGQETQYF
-	TRBV19	TRBJ2-5	few	TGTGCCTCTAGAGGGAGCGCCCAAGAGACCCAGTACTTC	CASRGSAQETQYF
-	TRBV29-1	TRBJ2-3	few	TGCAGCGTTGAAGCAGGGTCGGCAGATACGCAGTATTTT	CSVEAGSADTQYF
TRBD2	TRBV7-9	TRBJ2-1	many	TGTGCCAGCAGCCGACTAGCGGGGCCCTACAATGAGCAGTTCTTC	CASSRLAGPYNEQFF
-	TRBV5-6	TRBJ2-1	many	TGTGCCAGCAGCTTGGCCTACAATGAGCAGTTCTTC	CASSLAYNEQFF
-	TRBV20-1	TRBJ2-4	-	TGCAGTGCTAGATTGGACGGAAAAAACATTCAGTACTTC	CSARLDGKNIQYF